This TCR beta chain is from a study of T cells in localized non-small cell lung cancer. Only in-frame clones appear in the TCRdb table, and some are missing; sequencing was by immunoSEQ multiplex PCR. Here the sample spans 19,000 or so clones, roughly 90% being singletons. Sequenced here: peripheral blood mononuclear cells, sampled before any cancer treatment. The sequence derives from a male donor aged 60 or over with stage II lung adenocarcinoma.

DNA of the CDR3: TGTGCCAGCAATCCTAGCGGACGCACAGATACGCAGTATTTT. Its translation is CASNPSGRTDTQYF. The chain is built from TRBV7-2 and TRBJ2-3; 7 positions agree with TRBD2. V dropped 7 bases and J dropped 1; count of bases not matched to a gene: 5. The CDR3 is 14 residues long. Per germline, CDR1 SGHTA and CDR2 FQGNSA.